The 20 T cell receptor beta chains given below trace back to one sample, sequenced in a study of cytomegalovirus exposure and HLA in healthy donors. The PCR contained 60 Vbeta and 13 Jbeta primers. Sequenced by immunoSEQ multiplex PCR; TCRdb stores in-frame clones only, minus some. In the table there are about 140,000 clones, around 82% of which are singletons. The sample was PBMCs. Every receptor here comes from a man aged 45 to 65 in good health and CMV-seronegative.

J is TRBJ2-3 and V is TRBV6-4; 9 bases are a match to TRBD2. The CDR3 is 16 residues long. V shed 8 bases, J shed 3 bases, and the junction held 12 bases outside the gene matches. Germline CDR1 MRHNA, CDR2 SNTAGT. CDR3 region: CASQGVAGESTDTQYF. The CDR3 DNA is TGTGCCAGCCAAGGAGTAGCGGGAGAATCGACAGATACGCAGTATTTT.

The V call is TRBV6-4, the J call TRBJ1-2; D gene uncertain. The CDR3 length is 14 residues. Germline loops: CDR1 MRHNA, CDR2 SNTAGT. Trimming shortened V by 5 bases and J by 6 bases, and 16 bases separated the two germline ends. The CDR3 spells CASSPRGGRNGYTF. DNA of the CDR3: TGTGCCAGCAGTCCCCGGGGAGGGAGGAATGGCTACACCTTC.

The chain joins TRBV6-5 to TRBJ1-6, with TRBD1 matching over 7 bases. The germline V gene encodes CDR1 MNHEY and CDR2 SVGAGI. Trimming at V came to 7 bases and at J to 7 bases, leaving 7 bases not matched to a gene. The CDR3 loop spans 14 amino acids. In nucleotides, the CDR3 is TGTGCCAGCACTGTAGGGGGCATCAATTCACCCCTCCACTTT. It codes for CASTVGGINSPLHF.

The rearrangement uses TRBV6-1 and TRBJ1-5, with a weak D call TRBD1 (5 bases). The germline gives CDR1 MNHNS, CDR2 SASEGT. V was shortened by 4 bases and J by 0 bases, with 7 bases between the two germline ends. CDR3 length: 14 residues. CDR3 nucleotide sequence: TGTGCCAGCAGTGGACAGCTTAGCAATCAGCCCCAGCATTTT. This sequence encodes CASSGQLSNQPQHF.

The chain employs TRBV19 and TRBJ1-5, with D hard to call. The CDR3 length is 14 residues. Germline V gene data show CDR1 as LNHDA and CDR2 as SQIVND (reference sequence). V was cut by 4 bases and J by 2 bases, with 9 bases left in between. The CDR3 loop reads CASSTGFRNQPQHF. The DNA for the CDR3 is TGTGCCAGTAGTACAGGCTTTCGCAATCAGCCCCAGCATTTT.

The rearrangement joins TRBV18 to TRBJ2-7, with 9 bases fitting TRBD1. V trimming: 5 bases; J trimming: 5 bases; junction bases outside the gene matches: 10. Per the germline V gene, CDR1 is KGHSH and CDR2 is LQKENI. This CDR3 is 15 amino acids long. Written as DNA, the CDR3 is TGTGCCAGCTCAGCGATTGGGACAGGGTTCCACGAGCAGTACTTC. Translated: CASSAIGTGFHEQYF.

This clone was counted only a few times. CDR3 in DNA: TGTGCCAGCAGTGTATTAGCGGGAAGCCAAGAGACCCAGTACTTC. Translated, it gives CASSVLAGSQETQYF. This chain joins TRBV6-1 and TRBJ2-5, with 8 bases fitting TRBD2. Germline V CDR1 and CDR2: MNHNS, SASEGT. The CDR3 has 15 amino acids. The V gene end was trimmed by 4 bases and the J gene end by 1 base; junction bases not matched to a gene: 5.

This sequence joins TRBV28 and TRBJ2-7; D unclear. Germline-derived CDR1 and CDR2 are MDHEN and SYDVKM. This CDR3 spans 15 amino acids. Trimming pared 0 bases from V and 1 base from J, leaving 10 bases between. CDR3 loop: CASSLWVGQSYEQYF. The DNA of the CDR3 is TGTGCCAGCAGTTTATGGGTCGGTCAATCCTACGAGCAGTACTTC.

This clone has just a few counts. V gene TRBV7-2 combines with J gene TRBJ1-2; 7 bases are shared with TRBD1. Germline CDR1 SGHTA, CDR2 FQGNSA. The CDR3 covers 12 residues. V was pared by 3 bases and J by 8 bases, with 3 bases of the junction left unmatched. CDR3 sequence: CASSFTGEGYTF. For the CDR3, the DNA is TGTGCCAGCAGCTTTACAGGGGAAGGCTACACCTTC.

The V call is TRBV6-5, the J call TRBJ1-1; TRBD1 agrees at 7 bases. CDR1 MNHEY and CDR2 SVGAGI come from the germline V gene. CDR3 size: 15 residues. V gave up 8 bases and J gave up 7 bases; unmatched junction bases: 16. CDR3 DNA: TGTGCCAGCGTCGCTCTTACAGGGGTAAAGGATGAAGCTTTCTTT. Encoded protein: CASVALTGVKDEAFF.

The CDR3 coding sequence is TGTGCCAGCAGCTCCGAGCCCACAGGCCTCGACGAGCAGTACTTC. Its protein product is CASSSEPTGLDEQYF. The V call is TRBV11-2, the J call TRBJ2-7; D is possibly TRBD1 (5 bases). The V gene's germline CDR1 is SGHAT and CDR2 FQNNGV. Between the trimmed V and J ends, which lost 4 bases and 5 bases, there was a span of 18 bases. The CDR3 has 15 residues.

On this clone itself: A junction end diverges from the germline sequence, so it may reflect a read error. The chain recombines TRBV9 with TRBJ2-1; D gene unclear. From germline, CDR1 is SGDLS and CDR2 YYNGEE. This CDR3 has 14 residues. CDR3: CASSVTSSHNEQFF. The DNA for the CDR3 is TGTGCCAGCAGCGTGACTTCCTCCCACAATGAGCAGTTCTTC.

The V and J genes are TRBV18 and TRBJ2-7, with D hard to call. CDR3 length equals 15 residues. Trimming pared 3 bases from V and 7 bases from J, leaving 19 bases between. The germline V gene encodes CDR1 KGHSH and CDR2 LQKENI. The CDR3 sequence: CASSPAEVTVREQYF. CDR3 bases: TGTGCCAGCTCACCGGCCGAGGTTACGGTGCGGGAGCAGTACTTC.

The chain is built from TRBV18 and TRBJ2-5; tentatively, D is TRBD2 (5 bases). The ends were cut back, 3 bases at V and 5 bases at J, with 10 bases in the middle. The CDR3 is made up of 13 amino acids. From germline, CDR1 is KGHSH and CDR2 LQKENI. The CDR3 region has the DNA TGTGCCAGCTCACCCCGTCCGGGGGAGACCCAGTACTTC. It translates to CASSPRPGETQYF.

With regard to this clone: In the same sample, other DNA sequences code for this CDR3. V is TRBV5-1 and J is TRBJ2-4; the D is unclear. The CDR3 sequence is 11 residues long. Trimming left V 0 bases short and J 13 bases short, with 8 bases between. CDR1 is SGHRS and CDR2 is YFSETQ in the germline V gene. The CDR3 region has the DNA TGCGCCAGCAGCTTGGACAGTACCCAGTACTTC. Amino acids: CASSLDSTQYF.

The rearrangement uses TRBV5-4 and TRBJ2-7; the D is unclear. V was shortened by 4 bases and J by 2 bases, with 10 bases between the two germline ends. This CDR3 spans 13 amino acids. Germline-derived CDR1 and CDR2 are SGHNT and YYREEE (reference sequence). The DNA of the CDR3 is TGTGCCAGCAGCGCCGACACTCCCTACGAGCAGTACTTC. This encodes CASSADTPYEQYF.

In its sample, this clone was seen once. The rearrangement links TRBV5-1 to TRBJ2-1, with TRBD2 matching over 7 bases. From germline, CDR1 is SGHRS and CDR2 YFSETQ. The CDR3 runs to 15 residues. Trimming cost V 2 bases and J 6 bases; bases outside gene matches: 8. The CDR3 here is CASSFFAASGNEQFF. CDR3 bases: TGCGCCAGCAGCTTTTTTGCGGCTAGCGGCAATGAGCAGTTCTTC.

Written as DNA, the CDR3 is TGTGCCAGCTCACTGGGACAGAACACTGAAGCTTTCTTT. Translating gives CASSLGQNTEAFF. This chain joins TRBV18 and TRBJ1-1; possible D gene TRBD1, 6 bases. Trimming removed 4 bases at V and 1 base at J, with 7 bases between. The CDR3 has 13 amino acids. CDR1 and CDR2 (germline): KGHSH, LQKENI.

The gene calls are TRBV7-2 and TRBJ2-7; 8 bases map to TRBD2. The CDR3 runs 16 residues. Germline-derived CDR1 and CDR2 are SGHTA and FQGNSA. The trim removed 5 bases at V and 4 bases at J, leaving 13 bases unmatched. CDR3 region: CASSHQSGGGRYEQYF. The DNA for the CDR3 is TGTGCCAGCAGCCATCAGTCGGGGGGGGGCCGGTACGAGCAGTACTTC.

The chain links TRBV5-4 to TRBJ1-2; 10 bases are shared with TRBD1. Germline CDR1 SGHNT, CDR2 YYREEE (reference sequence). V trimming: 4 bases; J trimming: 3 bases; junction bases outside the gene matches: 3. The length of the CDR3 is 14 residues. The CDR3 DNA follows: TGTGCCAGCAGCCCCGGACAGGGGGACTATGGCTACACCTTC. Protein sequence: CASSPGQGDYGYTF. Complete variable domain (other parts from reference TRBV5-4 and TRBJ1-2): ETGVTQSPTHLIKTRGQQVTLRCSSQSGHNTVSWYQQALGQGPQFIFQYYREEENGRGNFPPRFSGLQFPNYSSELNVNALELDDSALYLCASSPGQGDYGYTFGSGTRLTVV.